This T cell receptor (beta chain) was sequenced for a study of Graves' ophthalmopathy and Graves' hyperthyroidism. Amplification of TCR beta CDR3 regions used RNA transcripts. The first round was an RT-PCR with HTBI primers, and the second round was a multiplex PCR. TCRdb fed the multiplex PCR reads into MiXCR, producing one record per CDR3 protein. The data hold hundreds of thousands of distinct CDR3 sequences, with about a fifth observed a single time. In this sample, this clonotype turned up many times. Germline V gene lookup returns CDR1 SQVTM and CDR2 ANQGSEA. V shed 3 bases and J shed 1 base, with 3 bases lying between them. The CDR3 is 11 amino acids. Hyperthyroidism cases were recent diagnoses of under 2 months' duration in people aged 18 to 65. PBMCs were obtained from roughly 9.5 ml of fresh peripheral blood.

Source material: peripheral blood. This clonotype was sampled from a woman between 18 and 29 years old with stable Graves' hyperthyroidism. Some clones in this sample may be carry-over from other donors' samples. The rearrangement links TRBV29-1 to TRBJ1-1; D remains ambiguous. The CDR3 region has the DNA TGCAGCGTTGAGAAGAACACTGAAGCTTTCTTT. Translation: CSVEKNTEAFF.